This TCR beta chain is from a study of blood T cells in healthy people across ages. Overall study findings and caveats: A greater number of naive CD4+ cells and higher diversity distinguished long-lived donors from aged donors.

Of note for this clonotype: Its antigen is not identified.

Through a sample-barcoded 5' primer and a J-beta primer mix, a second PCR was run for about 6 to 12 cycles. Each TCR beta cDNA got a 12-nucleotide random molecular identifier. TCRdb re-derived calls from the 5' RACE reads in MiXCR, one entry per CDR3 protein. The data contain approximately 2,000,000 distinct CDR3 sequences, roughly two fifths of them seen just once; the ten biggest clones take up roughly 23%. From germline, CDR1 is ENHRY and CDR2 SYGVKD. Losses at the gene ends were 2 bases for V and 4 bases for J; bases not matched to a gene: 0. This CDR3 spans 13 amino acids. The sequencing input was blood. The V call is TRBV10-3, the J call TRBJ2-5, with 8 bases identical to TRBD2. The TCR was taken from a human donor in good health. As DNA, the CDR3 is TGTGCCATCAGTGAGCGGGGGGGAGAGACCCAGTACTTC. Translation: CAISERGGETQYF.